This passage covers 6 T cell receptor beta chains from one sample sequenced in a study of cytomegalovirus exposure and HLA in healthy donors. 13 Jbeta primers and 60 Vbeta primers were used for the PCR. The repertoire was sequenced with immunoSEQ multiplex PCR; TCRdb's copy has only in-frame clones and lacks some. Here the sample spans about 130,000 clones, 70% to 80% being singletons. The sample comprised PBMCs. The receptors derive from a man in his forties or fifties in good health and CMV-seronegative.

The rearrangement uses TRBV7-2 and TRBJ2-7; TRBD1 agrees at 10 bases. Per germline, CDR1 SGHTA and CDR2 FQGNSA. This CDR3 contains 16 residues. V lost 4 bases to trimming and J lost 1 base; unmatched junction nucleotides: 7. In DNA form, the CDR3 reads TGTGCCAGCAGCTCCCGGACAGGGGGGGTATCCTACGAGCAGTACTTC. It specifies CASSSRTGGVSYEQYF. Drawing the rest from reference TRBV7-2 and TRBJ2-7, the complete variable domain is GAGVSQSPSNKVTEKGKDVELRCDPISGHTALYWYRQSLGQGLEFLIYFQGNSAPDKSGLPSDRFSAERTGGSVSTLTIQRTQQEDSAVYLCASSSRTGGVSYEQYFGPGTRLTVT.

For the CDR3, the DNA is TGTGCCAGCAGCCCGGGGGAGAACTATGGCTACACCTTC. It translates to CASSPGENYGYTF. The chain couples TRBV6-5 to TRBJ1-2; perhaps TRBD1 as D (5 bases). V was trimmed by 6 bases and J by 2 bases, leaving 10 bases between them. The CDR3 covers 13 residues. The germline V gene encodes CDR1 MNHEY and CDR2 SVGAGI.

The chain employs TRBV6-5 and TRBJ2-7; D is possibly TRBD1 (7 bases). The CDR3 is made up of 15 amino acids. V shed 6 bases and J shed 0 bases, with 15 bases lying between them. Germline V lookup: CDR1 MNHEY, CDR2 SVGAGI. The CDR3 region is CASREGAGSSYEQYF. The CDR3 DNA follows: TGTGCCAGCAGGGAGGGGGCAGGAAGCTCCTACGAGCAGTACTTC.

This chain uses TRBV6-5 with TRBJ1-1, with 10 bases that match TRBD1. Germline CDR1 and CDR2: MNHEY and SVGAGI. J was trimmed by 3 bases and V by 4 bases; bases with no gene match: 5. CDR3 size: 15 residues. CDR3 sequence: CASSSSDRGYTEAFF. The DNA of the CDR3 is TGTGCCAGCAGTTCCTCGGACAGGGGGTACACTGAAGCTTTCTTT.

The chain uses TRBV7-2 and TRBJ2-1; tentatively, D is TRBD2 (5 bases). Deletions cut 2 bases from V and 6 bases from J, with 11 bases between. Germline loops: CDR1 SGHTA, CDR2 FQGNSA. This CDR3 comprises 14 residues. CDR3 sequence reads: CASSLTSEGNEQFF. The CDR3 DNA reads as TGTGCCAGCAGCTTAACGTCAGAGGGCAATGAGCAGTTCTTC.

The rearrangement links TRBV5-5 to TRBJ1-4; 7 bases agree with TRBD1. Germline lookup yields CDR1 SGHKS and CDR2 YYEKEE (reference sequence). Germline trimming cut 1 base from V and 7 bases from J; bases unmatched to any gene: 10. The CDR3 covers 16 residues. The chain's CDR3 is CASSLRARQGGEKLFF. Here the CDR3 DNA reads TGTGCCAGCAGCTTGAGGGCGAGACAGGGCGGTGAAAAACTGTTTTTT.